This T cell receptor (beta chain) was recorded in a study of blood T cell repertoires in COVID-19. Study-wide background: Samples came from the United States, Italy and Spain, spanning acute and convalescent COVID-19. In each case, the material was cDNA or gDNA derived from T cells, B-cell-depleted T cells, or PBMCs.

This CDR3 has 14 amino acids. The germline gives CDR1 SGHAT, CDR2 FQNNGV. Trimming removed 3 bases from V and 6 bases from J, with 13 bases in between. The authors' processing: By means of reference gene primer amplification, nucleated cell counts were estimated. Sequenced by immunoSEQ multiplex PCR; TCRdb stores in-frame clones only, minus some. For V, J and clone size, that table is used; D and trimming come from the DNA. In the table there are 100,000 to 150,000 clones, roughly 84% of which are singletons. The clonotype comes from a woman in her 30s who had recovered from COVID-19. Input material: peripheral blood. The chain recombines TRBV11-2 with TRBJ2-3; D is perhaps TRBD2 (6 bases). The CDR3 bases are TGTGCCAGCAGCTTGGGTGGTAGCGGCGATACGCAGTATTTT. This gives the protein CASSLGGSGDTQYF.